This note documents a single T cell receptor beta chain sequence. Its antigen is not identified. Method: immunoSEQ multiplex PCR; TCRdb's copy keeps in-frame clones and lacks some. The repertoire holds 2,100 or so clones, just under 25% seen once, with around 6% in the top ten. Germline V lookup: CDR1 SGHNT, CDR2 YENEEA. The ends were cut back, 1 base at V and 8 bases at J, with 14 bases in the middle. This CDR3 has 15 amino acids. The entry originates in a study of T cells in localized non-small cell lung cancer. Study conclusions and caveats: Adjacent uninvolved lung tissue had the highest T cell clonality, exceeding tumor. A median of around 60 clones ranked among the top 100 in tumor appeared in adjacent lung.

J is TRBJ2-2 and V is TRBV11-3; D is undetermined. The source material was lung tumor tissue, sampled before any cancer treatment. The clonotype was recovered from a woman aged 40-70 years with stage III lung adenocarcinoma. The CDR3 sequence is CASSLGPGLGGELFF. The CDR3 region has the DNA TGTGCCAGCAGCTTAGGGCCGGGTCTAGGTGGGGAGCTGTTTTTT.